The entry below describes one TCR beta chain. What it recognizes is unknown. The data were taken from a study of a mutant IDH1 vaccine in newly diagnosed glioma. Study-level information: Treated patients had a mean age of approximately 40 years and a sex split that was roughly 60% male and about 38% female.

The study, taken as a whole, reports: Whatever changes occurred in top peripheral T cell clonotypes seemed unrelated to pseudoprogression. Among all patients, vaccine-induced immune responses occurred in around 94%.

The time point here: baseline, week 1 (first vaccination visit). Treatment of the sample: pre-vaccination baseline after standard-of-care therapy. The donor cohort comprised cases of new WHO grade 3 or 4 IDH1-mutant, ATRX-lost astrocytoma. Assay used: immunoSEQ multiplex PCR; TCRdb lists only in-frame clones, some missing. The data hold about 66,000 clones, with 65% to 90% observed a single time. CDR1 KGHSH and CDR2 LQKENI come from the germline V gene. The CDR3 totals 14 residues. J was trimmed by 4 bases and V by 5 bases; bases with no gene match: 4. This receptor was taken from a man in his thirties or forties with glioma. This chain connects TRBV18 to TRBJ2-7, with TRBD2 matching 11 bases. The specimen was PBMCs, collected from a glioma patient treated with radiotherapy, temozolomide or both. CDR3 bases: TGTGCCAGCTCATCTAGCGGGGGGCTTTACGAGCAGTACTTC. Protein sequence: CASSSSGGLYEQYF.